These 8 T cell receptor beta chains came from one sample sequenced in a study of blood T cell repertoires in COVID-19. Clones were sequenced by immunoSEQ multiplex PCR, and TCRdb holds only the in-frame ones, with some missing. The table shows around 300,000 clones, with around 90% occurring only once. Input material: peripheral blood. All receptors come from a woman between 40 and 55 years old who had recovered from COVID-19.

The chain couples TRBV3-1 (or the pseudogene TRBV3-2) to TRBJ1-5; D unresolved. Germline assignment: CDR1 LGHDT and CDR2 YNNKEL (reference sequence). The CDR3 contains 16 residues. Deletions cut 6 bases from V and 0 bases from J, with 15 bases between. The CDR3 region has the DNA TGTGCCAGCAGTCCAAGGACGGACTATAGCAATCAGCCCCAGCATTTT. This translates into CASSPRTDYSNQPQHF.

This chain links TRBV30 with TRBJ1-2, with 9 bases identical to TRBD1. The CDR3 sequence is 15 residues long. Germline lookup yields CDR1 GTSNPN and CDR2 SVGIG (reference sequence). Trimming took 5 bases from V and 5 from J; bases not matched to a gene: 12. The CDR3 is CAWWDRTGARYGYTF. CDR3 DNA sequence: TGTGCCTGGTGGGACCGGACAGGGGCCCGTTATGGCTACACCTTC. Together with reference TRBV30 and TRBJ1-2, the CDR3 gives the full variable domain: SQTIHQWPATLVQPVGSPLSLECTVEGTSNPNLYWYRQAAGRGLQLLFYSVGIGQISSEVPQNLSASRPQDRQFILSSKKLLLSDSGFYLCAWWDRTGARYGYTFGSGTRLTVV.

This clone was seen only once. The CDR3 reads CATSTTQGTQETQYF. The CDR3 bases are TGTGCCACCAGTACAACACAGGGGACCCAAGAGACCCAGTACTTC. The V call is TRBV24-1, the J call TRBJ2-5; the match to TRBD1 covers 7 bases. Trimming removed 6 bases from V and 1 base from J; junction bases left unmatched: 7. Germline V CDR1 and CDR2: KGHDR, SFDVKD. This CDR3 region has 15 residues.

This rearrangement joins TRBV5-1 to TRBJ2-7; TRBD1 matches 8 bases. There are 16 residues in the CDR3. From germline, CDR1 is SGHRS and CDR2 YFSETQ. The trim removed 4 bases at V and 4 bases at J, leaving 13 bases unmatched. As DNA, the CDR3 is TGCGCCAGCAGCCCGACGGACAGGGCTGGTTTTTACGAGCAGTACTTC. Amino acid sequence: CASSPTDRAGFYEQYF.

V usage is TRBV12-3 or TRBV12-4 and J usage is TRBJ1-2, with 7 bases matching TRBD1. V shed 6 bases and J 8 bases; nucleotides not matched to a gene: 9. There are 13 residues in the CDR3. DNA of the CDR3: TGTGCCAGCAGCCGACGACAGGGAGGCGGCTACACCTTC. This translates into CASSRRQGGGYTF.

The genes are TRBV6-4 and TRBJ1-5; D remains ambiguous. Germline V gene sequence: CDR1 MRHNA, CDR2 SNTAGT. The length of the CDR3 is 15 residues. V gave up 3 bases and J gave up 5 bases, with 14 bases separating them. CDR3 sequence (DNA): TGTGCCAGCAGTGAAGAGACTGTGGGTGATCAGCCCCAGCATTTT. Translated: CASSEETVGDQPQHF.

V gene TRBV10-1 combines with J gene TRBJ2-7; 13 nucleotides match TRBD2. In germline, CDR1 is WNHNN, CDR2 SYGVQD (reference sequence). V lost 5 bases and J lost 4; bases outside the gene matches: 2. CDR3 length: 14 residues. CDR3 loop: CASSPGLAGYEQYF. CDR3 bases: TGCGCCAGCAGTCCGGGACTAGCGGGGTACGAGCAGTACTTC.

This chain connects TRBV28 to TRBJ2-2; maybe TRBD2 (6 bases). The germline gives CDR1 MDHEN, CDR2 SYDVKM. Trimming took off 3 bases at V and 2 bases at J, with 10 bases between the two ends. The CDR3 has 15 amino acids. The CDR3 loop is CASSLGGANTGELFF. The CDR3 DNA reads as TGTGCCAGCAGTTTGGGCGGGGCCAACACCGGGGAGCTGTTTTTT.